What follows is one T cell receptor (beta chain) and its context. The antigen remains unidentified. Trimming removed 5 bases from V and 2 bases from J, with 12 bases in between. This CDR3 region has 14 residues. Germline V gives CDR1 SGHTA, CDR2 FQGNSA. This entry belongs to a study of blood T cells in healthy people across ages. Sample-barcoded 5' priming and a J-beta primer mix drove a second PCR of 7 to 11 cycles. TCRdb used MiXCR to reprocess the 5' RACE reads, holding one entry per CDR3 protein. The sample holds roughly 1.5 million distinct CDR3 sequences; about 45% are singletons and the top ten take 4%. Study results and limitations: Across the age range, TCR beta diversity per million T cells fell in a roughly linear way. Because donor CMV status was unknown, expanded clonotype changes were possibly confounded.

This sequence joins TRBV7-2 and TRBJ1-2; a possible D gene is TRBD1 (5 bases). Source material: blood. The clonotype was recovered from a woman aged 18-29 years in good health. The CDR3: CASSRGATNYGYTF. Written as DNA, the CDR3 is TGTGCCAGCAGCCGAGGGGCGACAAACTATGGCTACACCTTC.